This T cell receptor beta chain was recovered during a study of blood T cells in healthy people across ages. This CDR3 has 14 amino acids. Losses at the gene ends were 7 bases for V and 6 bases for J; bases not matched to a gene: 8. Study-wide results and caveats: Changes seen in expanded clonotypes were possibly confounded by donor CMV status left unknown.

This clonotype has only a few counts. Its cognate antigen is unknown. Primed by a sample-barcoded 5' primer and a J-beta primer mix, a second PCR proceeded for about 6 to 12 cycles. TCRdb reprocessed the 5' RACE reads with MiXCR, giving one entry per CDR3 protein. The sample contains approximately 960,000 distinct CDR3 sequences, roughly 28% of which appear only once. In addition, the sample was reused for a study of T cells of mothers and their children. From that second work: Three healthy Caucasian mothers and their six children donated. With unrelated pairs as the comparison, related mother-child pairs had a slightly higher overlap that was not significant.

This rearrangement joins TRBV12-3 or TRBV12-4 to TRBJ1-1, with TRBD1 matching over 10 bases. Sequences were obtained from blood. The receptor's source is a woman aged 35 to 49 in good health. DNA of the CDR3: TGTGCCAGCACCCGGACAGGGGGTGTCGCTGAAGCTTTCTTT. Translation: CASTRTGGVAEAFF.